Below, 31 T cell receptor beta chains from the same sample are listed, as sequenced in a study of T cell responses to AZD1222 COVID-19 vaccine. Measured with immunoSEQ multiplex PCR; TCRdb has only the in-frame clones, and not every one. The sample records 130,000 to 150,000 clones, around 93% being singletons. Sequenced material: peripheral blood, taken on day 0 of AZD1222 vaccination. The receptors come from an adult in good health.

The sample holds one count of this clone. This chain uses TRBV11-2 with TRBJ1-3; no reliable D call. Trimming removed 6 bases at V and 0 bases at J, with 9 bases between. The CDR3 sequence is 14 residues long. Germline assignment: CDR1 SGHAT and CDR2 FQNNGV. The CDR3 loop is CASRSLSSGNTIYF. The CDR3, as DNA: TGTGCCAGCAGGTCCCTAAGCTCTGGAAACACCATATATTTT.

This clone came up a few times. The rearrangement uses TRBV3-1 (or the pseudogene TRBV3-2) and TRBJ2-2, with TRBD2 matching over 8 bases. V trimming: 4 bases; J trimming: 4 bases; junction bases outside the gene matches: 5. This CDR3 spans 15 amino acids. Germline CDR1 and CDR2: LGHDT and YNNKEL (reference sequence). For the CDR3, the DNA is TGTGCCAGCAGCCGGGGACTAGTGGGCACCGGGGAGCTGTTTTTT. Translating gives CASSRGLVGTGELFF.

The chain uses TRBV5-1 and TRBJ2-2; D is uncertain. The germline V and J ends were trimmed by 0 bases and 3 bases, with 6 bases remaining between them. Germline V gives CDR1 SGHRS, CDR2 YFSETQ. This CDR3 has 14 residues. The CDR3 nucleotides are TGCGCCAGCAGCTTGGTGTCCGACACCGGGGAGCTGTTTTTT. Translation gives CASSLVSDTGELFF. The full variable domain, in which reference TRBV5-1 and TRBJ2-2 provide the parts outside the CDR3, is KAGVTQTPRYLIKTRGQQVTLSCSPISGHRSVSWYQQTPGQGLQFLFEYFSETQRNKGNFPGRFSGRQFSNSRSEMNVSTLELGDSALYLCASSLVSDTGELFFGEGSRLTVL.

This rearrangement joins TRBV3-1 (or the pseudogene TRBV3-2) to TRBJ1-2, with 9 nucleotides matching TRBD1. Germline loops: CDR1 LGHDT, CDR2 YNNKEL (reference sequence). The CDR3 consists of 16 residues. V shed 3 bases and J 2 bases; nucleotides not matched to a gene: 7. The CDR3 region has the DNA TGTGCCAGCAGCCAGAGTCCCGGGACAGGGAACTATGGCTACACCTTC. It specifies CASSQSPGTGNYGYTF.

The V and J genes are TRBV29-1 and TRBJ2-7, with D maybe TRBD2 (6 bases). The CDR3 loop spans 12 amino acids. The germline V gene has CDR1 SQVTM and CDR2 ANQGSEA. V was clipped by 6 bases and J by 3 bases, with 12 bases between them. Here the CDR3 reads CSVGGRDYEQYF. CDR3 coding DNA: TGCAGCGTGGGCGGGCGGGACTACGAGCAGTACTTC.

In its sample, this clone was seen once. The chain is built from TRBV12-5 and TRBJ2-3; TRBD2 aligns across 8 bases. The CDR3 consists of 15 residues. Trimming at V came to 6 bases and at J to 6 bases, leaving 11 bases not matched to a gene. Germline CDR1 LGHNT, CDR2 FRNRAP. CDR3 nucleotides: TGTGCTAGTGGCCCTGGGATAGCGGGAAGGGATACGCAGTATTTT. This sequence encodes CASGPGIAGRDTQYF.

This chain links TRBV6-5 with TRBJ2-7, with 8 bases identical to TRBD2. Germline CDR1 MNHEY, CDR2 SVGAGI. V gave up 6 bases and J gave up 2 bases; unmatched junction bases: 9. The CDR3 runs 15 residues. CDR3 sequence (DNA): TGTGCCAGCAGGCCTCTCACTAGCGGCCCCTACGAGCAGTACTTC. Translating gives CASRPLTSGPYEQYF.

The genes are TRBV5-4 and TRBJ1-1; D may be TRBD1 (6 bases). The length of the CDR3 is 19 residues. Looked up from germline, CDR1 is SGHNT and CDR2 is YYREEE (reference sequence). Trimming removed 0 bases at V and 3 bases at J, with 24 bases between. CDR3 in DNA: TGTGCCAGCAGCTTGGGATCCTGGGCGGGGGCGAATTTGGACACTGAAGCTTTCTTT. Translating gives CASSLGSWAGANLDTEAFF.

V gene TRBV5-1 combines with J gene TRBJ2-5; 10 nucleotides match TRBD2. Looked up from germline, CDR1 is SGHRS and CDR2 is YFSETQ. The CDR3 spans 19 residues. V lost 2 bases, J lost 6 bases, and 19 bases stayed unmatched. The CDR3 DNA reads TGCGCCAGCAGCTTCCCTAGCGGGGGCGGGGAAACGGCCCAGAAGACCCAGTACTTC. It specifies CASSFPSGGGETAQKTQYF.

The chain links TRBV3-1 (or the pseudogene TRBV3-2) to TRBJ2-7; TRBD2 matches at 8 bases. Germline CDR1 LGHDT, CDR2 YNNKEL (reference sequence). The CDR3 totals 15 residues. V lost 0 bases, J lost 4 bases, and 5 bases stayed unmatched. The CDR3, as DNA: TGTGCCAGCAGCCAAGAAGCGGGGGAGGGGTACGAGCAGTACTTC. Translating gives CASSQEAGEGYEQYF.

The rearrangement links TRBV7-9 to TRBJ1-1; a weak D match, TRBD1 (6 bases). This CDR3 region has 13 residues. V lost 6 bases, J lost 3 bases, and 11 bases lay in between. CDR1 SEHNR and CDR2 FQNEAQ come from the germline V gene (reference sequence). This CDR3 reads CASSSTGYTEAFF. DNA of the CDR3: TGTGCCAGCAGTTCCACAGGGTACACTGAAGCTTTCTTT.

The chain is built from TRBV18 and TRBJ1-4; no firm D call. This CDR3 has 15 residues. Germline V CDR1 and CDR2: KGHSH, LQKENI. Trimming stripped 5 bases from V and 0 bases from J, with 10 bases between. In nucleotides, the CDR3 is TGTGCCAGCTCATGGACGGCGGCAACTAATGAAAAACTGTTTTTT. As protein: CASSWTAATNEKLFF.

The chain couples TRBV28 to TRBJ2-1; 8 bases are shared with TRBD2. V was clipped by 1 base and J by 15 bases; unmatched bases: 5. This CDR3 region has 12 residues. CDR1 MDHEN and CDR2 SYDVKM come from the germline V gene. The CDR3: CASSLSAGVVFF. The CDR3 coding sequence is TGTGCCAGCAGTTTATCAGCGGGAGTGGTGTTCTTC. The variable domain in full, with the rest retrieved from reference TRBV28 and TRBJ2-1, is DVKVTQSSRYLVKRTGEKVFLECVQDMDHENMFWYRQDPGLGLRLIYFSYDVKMKEKGDIPEGYSVSREKKERFSLILESASTNQTSMYLCASSLSAGVVFFGPGTRLTVL.

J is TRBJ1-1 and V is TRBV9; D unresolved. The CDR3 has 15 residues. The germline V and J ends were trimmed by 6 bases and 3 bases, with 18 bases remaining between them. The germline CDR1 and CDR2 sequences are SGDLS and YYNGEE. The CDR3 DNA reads TGTGCCAGCACCGGGTCCGGAGGGCCTGACACTGAAGCTTTCTTT. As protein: CASTGSGGPDTEAFF. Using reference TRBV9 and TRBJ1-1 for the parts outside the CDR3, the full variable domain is DSGVTQTPKHLITATGQRVTLRCSPRSGDLSVYWYQQSLDQGLQFLIQYYNGEERAKGNILERFSAQQFPDLHSELNLSSLELGDSALYFCASTGSGGPDTEAFFGQGTRLTVV.

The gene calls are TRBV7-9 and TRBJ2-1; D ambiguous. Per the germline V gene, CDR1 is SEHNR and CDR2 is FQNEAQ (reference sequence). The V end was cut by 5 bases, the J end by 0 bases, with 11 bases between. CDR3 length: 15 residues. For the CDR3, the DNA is TGTGCCAGCAGCATCCCACTGGGCTCCTACAATGAGCAGTTCTTC. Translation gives CASSIPLGSYNEQFF.

DNA of the CDR3: TGCGCCAGCAGTCATACCGGGACGGCCAAAGGAAACACCATATATTTT. It translates to CASSHTGTAKGNTIYF. This chain joins TRBV4-1 and TRBJ1-3; weak D call: TRBD1 (5 bases). The CDR3 length is 16 residues. V dropped 6 bases and J dropped 4 bases, with 19 bases sitting between them. The germline V gene encodes CDR1 MGHRA and CDR2 YSYEKL.

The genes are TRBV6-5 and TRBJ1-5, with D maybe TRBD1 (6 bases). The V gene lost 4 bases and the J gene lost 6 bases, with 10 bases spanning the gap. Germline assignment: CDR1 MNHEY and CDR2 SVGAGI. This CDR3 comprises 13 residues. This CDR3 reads CASSLQGGQPQHF. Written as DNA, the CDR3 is TGTGCCAGCAGTTTACAGGGCGGTCAGCCCCAGCATTTT.

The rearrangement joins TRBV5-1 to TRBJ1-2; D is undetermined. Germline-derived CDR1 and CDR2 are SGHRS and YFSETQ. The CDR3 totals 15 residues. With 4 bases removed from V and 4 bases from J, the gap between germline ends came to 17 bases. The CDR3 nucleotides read TGCGCCAGCAGCCCTGGAGGCCAGGAGGTCTATGGCTACACCTTC. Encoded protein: CASSPGGQEVYGYTF.

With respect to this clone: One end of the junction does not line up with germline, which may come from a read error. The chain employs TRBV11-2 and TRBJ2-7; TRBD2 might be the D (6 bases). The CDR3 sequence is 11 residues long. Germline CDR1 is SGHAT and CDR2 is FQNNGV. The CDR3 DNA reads TGTGCCAGCAGGTATCCGGGACTCGAAACTTTC. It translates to CASRYPGLETF.

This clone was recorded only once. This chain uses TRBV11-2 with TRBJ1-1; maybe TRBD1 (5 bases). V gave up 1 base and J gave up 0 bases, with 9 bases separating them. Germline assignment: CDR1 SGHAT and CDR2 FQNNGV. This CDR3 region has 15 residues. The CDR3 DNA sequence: TGTGCCAGCAGCTTAGTCGGGACGGTGAACACTGAAGCTTTCTTT. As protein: CASSLVGTVNTEAFF.

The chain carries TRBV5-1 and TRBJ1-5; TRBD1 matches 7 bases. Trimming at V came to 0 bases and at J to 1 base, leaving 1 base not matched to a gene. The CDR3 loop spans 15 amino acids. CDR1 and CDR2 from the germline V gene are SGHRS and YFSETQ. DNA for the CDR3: TGCGCCAGCAGCTTGGGACAGGGAAGCAATCAGCCCCAGCATTTT. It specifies CASSLGQGSNQPQHF. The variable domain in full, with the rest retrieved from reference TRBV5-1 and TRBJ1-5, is KAGVTQTPRYLIKTRGQQVTLSCSPISGHRSVSWYQQTPGQGLQFLFEYFSETQRNKGNFPGRFSGRQFSNSRSEMNVSTLELGDSALYLCASSLGQGSNQPQHFGDGTRLSIL.

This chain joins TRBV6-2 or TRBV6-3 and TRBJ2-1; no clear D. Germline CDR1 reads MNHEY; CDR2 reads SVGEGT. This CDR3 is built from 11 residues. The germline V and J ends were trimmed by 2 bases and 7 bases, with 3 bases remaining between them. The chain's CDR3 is CASSYRNEQFF. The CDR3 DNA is TGTGCCAGCAGTTACAGGAATGAGCAGTTCTTC.

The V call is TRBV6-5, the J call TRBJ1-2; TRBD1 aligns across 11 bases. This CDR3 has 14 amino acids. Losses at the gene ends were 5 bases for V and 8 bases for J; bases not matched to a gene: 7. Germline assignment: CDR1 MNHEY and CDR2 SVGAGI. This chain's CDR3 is CASSPPDRGHGYTF. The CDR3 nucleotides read TGTGCCAGCAGTCCACCGGACAGGGGGCACGGCTACACCTTC.

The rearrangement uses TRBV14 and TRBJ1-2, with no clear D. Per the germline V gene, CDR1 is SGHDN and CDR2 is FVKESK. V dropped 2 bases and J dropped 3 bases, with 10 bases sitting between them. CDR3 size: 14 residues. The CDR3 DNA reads TGTGCCAGCAGCCAAAAGGCTGGAGACTATGGCTACACCTTC. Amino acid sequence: CASSQKAGDYGYTF.

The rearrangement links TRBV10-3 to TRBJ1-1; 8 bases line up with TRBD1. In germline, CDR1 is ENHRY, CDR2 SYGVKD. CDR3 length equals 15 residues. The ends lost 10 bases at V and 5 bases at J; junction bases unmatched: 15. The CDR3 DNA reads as TGTGCCACCGCGAGACAGGGGAATAAGGGGACTGAAGCTTTCTTT. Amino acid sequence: CATARQGNKGTEAFF.

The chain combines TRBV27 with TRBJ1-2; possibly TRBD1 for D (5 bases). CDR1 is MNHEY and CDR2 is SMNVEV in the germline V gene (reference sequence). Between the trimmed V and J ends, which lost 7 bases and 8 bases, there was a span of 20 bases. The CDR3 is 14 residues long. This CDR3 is CASKNRGGVDGYTF. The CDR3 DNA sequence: TGTGCCAGCAAAAATCGGGGAGGGGTCGACGGCTACACCTTC.

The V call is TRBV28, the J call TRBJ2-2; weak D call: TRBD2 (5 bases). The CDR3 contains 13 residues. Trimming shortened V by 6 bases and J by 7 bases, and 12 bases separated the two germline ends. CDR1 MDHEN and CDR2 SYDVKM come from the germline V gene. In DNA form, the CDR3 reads TGTGCCAGCAGATCGGGGTTGGGCGGGGAGCTGTTTTTT. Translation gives CASRSGLGGELFF. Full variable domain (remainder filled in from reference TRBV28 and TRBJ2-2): DVKVTQSSRYLVKRTGEKVFLECVQDMDHENMFWYRQDPGLGLRLIYFSYDVKMKEKGDIPEGYSVSREKKERFSLILESASTNQTSMYLCASRSGLGGELFFGEGSRLTVL.

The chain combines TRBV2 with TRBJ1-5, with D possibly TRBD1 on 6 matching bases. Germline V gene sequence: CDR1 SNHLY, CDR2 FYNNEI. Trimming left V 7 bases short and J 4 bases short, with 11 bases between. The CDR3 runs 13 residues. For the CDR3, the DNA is TGTGCCAGCATGCAGGGGTGGAATCAGCCCCAGCATTTT. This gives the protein CASMQGWNQPQHF. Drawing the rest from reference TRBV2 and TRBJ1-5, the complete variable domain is EPEVTQTPSHQVTQMGQEVILRCVPISNHLYFYWYRQILGQKVEFLVSFYNNEISEKSEIFDDQFSVERPDGSNFTLKIRSTKLEDSAMYFCASMQGWNQPQHFGDGTRLSIL.

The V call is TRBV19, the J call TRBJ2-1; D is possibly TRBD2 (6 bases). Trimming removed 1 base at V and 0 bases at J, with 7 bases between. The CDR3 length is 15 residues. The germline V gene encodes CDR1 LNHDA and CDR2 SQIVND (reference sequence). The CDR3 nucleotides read TGTGCCAGTAGTATAGCCGGGAGCTCCTACAATGAGCAGTTCTTC. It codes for CASSIAGSSYNEQFF.

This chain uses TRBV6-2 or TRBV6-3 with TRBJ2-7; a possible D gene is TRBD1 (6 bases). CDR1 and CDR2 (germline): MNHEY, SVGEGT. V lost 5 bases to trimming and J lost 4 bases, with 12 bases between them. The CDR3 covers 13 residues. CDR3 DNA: TGTGCCAGCAGTCCCTACCAGGGGTACGAGCAGTACTTC. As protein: CASSPYQGYEQYF.

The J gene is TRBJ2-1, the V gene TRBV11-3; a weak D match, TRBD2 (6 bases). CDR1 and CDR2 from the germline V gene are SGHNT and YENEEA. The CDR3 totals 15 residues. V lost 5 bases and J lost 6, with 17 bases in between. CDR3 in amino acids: CASSLTSAGSNEQFF. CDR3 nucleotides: TGTGCCAGCAGCCTAACTTCGGCGGGATCCAATGAGCAGTTCTTC.